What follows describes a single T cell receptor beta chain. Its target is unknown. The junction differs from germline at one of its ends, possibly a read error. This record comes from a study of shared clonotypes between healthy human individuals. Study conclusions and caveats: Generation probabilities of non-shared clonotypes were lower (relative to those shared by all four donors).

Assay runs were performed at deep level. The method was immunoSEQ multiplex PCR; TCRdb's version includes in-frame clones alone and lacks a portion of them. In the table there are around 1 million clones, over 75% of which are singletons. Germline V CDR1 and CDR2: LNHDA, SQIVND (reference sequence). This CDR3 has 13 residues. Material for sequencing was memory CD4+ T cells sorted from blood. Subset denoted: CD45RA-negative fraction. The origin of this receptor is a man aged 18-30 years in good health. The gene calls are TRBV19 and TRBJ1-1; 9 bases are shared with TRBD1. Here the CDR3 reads CASSKDRGDETFF. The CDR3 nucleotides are TGTGCCAGTAGTAAGGACAGGGGCGATGAAACTTTCTTT.